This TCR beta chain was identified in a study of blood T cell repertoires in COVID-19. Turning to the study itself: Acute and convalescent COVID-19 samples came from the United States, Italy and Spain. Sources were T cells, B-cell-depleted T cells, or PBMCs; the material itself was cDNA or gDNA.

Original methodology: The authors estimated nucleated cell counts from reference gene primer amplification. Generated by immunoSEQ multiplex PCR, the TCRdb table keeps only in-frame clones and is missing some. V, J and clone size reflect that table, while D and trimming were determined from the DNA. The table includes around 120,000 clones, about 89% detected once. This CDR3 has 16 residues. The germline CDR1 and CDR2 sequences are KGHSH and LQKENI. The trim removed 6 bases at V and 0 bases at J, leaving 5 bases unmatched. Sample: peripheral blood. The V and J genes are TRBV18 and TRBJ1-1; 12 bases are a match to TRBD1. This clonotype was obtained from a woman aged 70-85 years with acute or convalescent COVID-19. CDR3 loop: CASSSGTGGMNTEAFF. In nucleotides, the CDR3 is TGTGCCAGCTCTTCCGGGACAGGGGGCATGAACACTGAAGCTTTCTTT.